Following are 4 T cell receptor beta chains from one sample sequenced in a study of response to subunit inactivated influenza vaccine listed by TCRdb under 2018. Preparation of the library involved RT-PCR. Sequencing used an Illumina HiSeq 2500. TCRdb's own reprocessing of the public reads used fastp at Q25 and MiXCR and kept productive beta chains. All rows with the same CDR3 protein become a single entry with the most common DNA and genes. This sample lists a few hundred thousand distinct CDR3 sequences; around 11% were detected once. The ten largest account for 9.5% to 11% of the sample. A further study also used this sample, focusing on T cells expressing NK-cell markers. Taken from the second paper: 5'RACE template switching, by which a universal primer site and unique molecular identifiers were added, was used to make TCR beta cDNA libraries.

The sequences come from PBMCs from blood, collected on the day of vaccination. These receptors all stem from a man aged 50 to 60 who received an inactivated influenza vaccine. Donor details come from another sample of the same person, matched by shared clones.

The V and J genes are TRBV11-2 and TRBJ2-3, with 11 bases matching TRBD2. The trim removed 4 bases at V and 1 base at J, leaving 4 bases unmatched. From germline, CDR1 is SGHAT and CDR2 FQNNGV. This CDR3 has 16 residues. CDR3 in DNA: TGTGCCAGCAGCTGGCTAGCGGGGGGAGGCACAGATACGCAGTATTTT. As protein: CASSWLAGGGTDTQYF. The variable domain in full, with the rest retrieved from reference TRBV11-2 and TRBJ2-3, is EAGVAQSPRYKIIEKRQSVAFWCNPISGHATLYWYQQILGQGPKLLIQFQNNGVVDDSQLPKDRFSAERLKGVDSTLKIQPAKLEDSAVYLCASSWLAGGGTDTQYFGPGTRLTVL.

This clonotype came up a few times. V gene TRBV5-1 combines with J gene TRBJ2-1; D perhaps matches TRBD1 (5 bases). V was shortened by 0 bases and J by 7 bases, with 8 bases between the two germline ends. Germline values: CDR1 SGHRS, CDR2 YFSETQ. The CDR3 loop spans 13 amino acids. The CDR3 loop reads CASSLGQKNEQFF. In DNA form, the CDR3 reads TGCGCCAGCAGCTTGGGACAGAAAAATGAGCAGTTCTTC. The full variable domain, its missing parts supplied by reference TRBV5-1 and TRBJ2-1, is KAGVTQTPRYLIKTRGQQVTLSCSPISGHRSVSWYQQTPGQGLQFLFEYFSETQRNKGNFPGRFSGRQFSNSRSEMNVSTLELGDSALYLCASSLGQKNEQFFGPGTRLTVL.

This clonotype was observed a handful of times. The V gene is TRBV28, the J gene TRBJ2-7; D not resolved. With 7 bases removed from V and 2 bases from J, the gap between germline ends came to 15 bases. The length of the CDR3 is 14 residues. The germline V gene has CDR1 MDHEN and CDR2 SYDVKM. The CDR3 DNA reads as TGTGCCAGCAACACCTTAGACGGTACCTACGAGCAGTACTTC. Protein product: CASNTLDGTYEQYF.

Many counts were recorded for this clonotype. The rearrangement links TRBV6-5 to TRBJ2-2, with D possibly TRBD2 on 5 matching bases. Trimming stripped 0 bases from V and 3 bases from J, with 14 bases between. Germline CDR1 reads MNHEY; CDR2 reads SVGAGI. CDR3 length: 17 residues. CDR3 loop: CASSYSATPRDTGELFF. The CDR3 region has the DNA TGTGCCAGCAGTTACTCGGCCACTCCGAGGGACACCGGGGAGCTGTTTTTT.